This T cell receptor beta chain came from a study of blood T cell repertoires in COVID-19. Overall study context: COVID-19 samples, acute and convalescent, were from the United States, Italy and Spain. Sources were T cells, B-cell-depleted T cells, or PBMCs; the material itself was cDNA or gDNA.

Germline V lookup: CDR1 KGHSH, CDR2 LQKENI. V lost 5 bases and J lost 7, with 18 bases in between. This CDR3 spans 16 amino acids. This clone was observed once. In the source study's methods: Nucleated cell counts were estimated from reference gene primer amplification. This table comes from immunoSEQ multiplex PCR, and its TCRdb copy is limited to in-frame clones, with some not included. The V and J calls and clone size come from that table; D and trimming were worked out from the DNA. The sample carries around 170,000 clones, around 89% recorded once. Sequencing was performed on peripheral blood. The chain links TRBV18 to TRBJ1-6; possible D gene TRBD1, 6 bases. This sequence was found in a man aged 55 to 69 with acute or convalescent COVID-19. The CDR3 protein is CASSSIQGSSNSPLHF. The CDR3 DNA sequence: TGTGCCAGCTCATCGATACAGGGCTCATCCAATTCACCCCTCCACTTT.